This entry concerns a single T cell receptor beta chain. Antigen: not known. Gene names denote mouse genes. The read ends 1 residue before the CDR3 terminus; that terminus is restored from the germline J gene. V was pared by 0 bases and J by 5 bases, with 9 bases between. Germline V lookup: CDR1 KGHPV, CDR2 FQNQEV (reference sequence). The CDR3 length is 14 residues. The data were obtained in a study of tissue T cells after allogeneic stem cell transplantation. Time point denoted: mouse harvest day 7 after allogeneic transplant. Mouse grafts combined 10^7 T-cell-depleted bone marrow cells with 10^6 splenic CD5+ T cells. Tissues came from B6→BALB/c major-mismatch GVHD mice at day 7 or 14. Regarding the study as a whole: Only a limited share of tissue TCRs appeared in blood or spleen.

Libraries were prepared by immunoSEQ multiplex PCR; TCRdb keeps only in-frame clonotypes and omits some of them. This sample has about 4,000 clones; approximately 50% occur once, and the top ten carry 6.3%. This TCR came from a female BALB/c mouse given C57BL/6 T cells with graft-versus-host disease after an allogeneic hematopoietic cell transplant. The chain uses TRBV26 and TRBJ2-5; D may match TRBD1 or TRBD2 (6 bases each). The sequenced sample was gut tissue. The CDR3 DNA, read in part, is TGTGCCAGCAGTCTGTCGGGGGCGGGAGACACCCAGTAC. This sequence encodes CASSLSGAGDTQY. The complete CDR3 sequence is CASSLSGAGDTQYF.